A single sample is the source of the 10 T cell receptor beta chains below, sequenced in a study of T cells in Graves' hyperthyroidism and ophthalmopathy. Amplified TCR beta CDR3 regions derived from RNA transcripts. RT-PCR in the first round (using the HTBI primer set) targeted the TCR CDR3. TCRdb analysed the multiplex PCR reads with MiXCR anew, one entry per CDR3 protein. The sample consists of 490,000 or so distinct CDR3 sequences, about 16% of them appearing once. Sequencing was performed on blood. The receptor source for this set is a woman in her thirties with Graves' ophthalmopathy.

This clonotype was detected only a few times. The gene calls are TRBV27 and TRBJ2-7, with TRBD2 matching 9 bases. J gave up 5 bases and V 5 bases, and 7 bases lay outside the gene matches. Germline V gives CDR1 MNHEY, CDR2 SMNVEV (reference sequence). The CDR3 spans 14 residues. For the CDR3, the DNA is TGTGCCAGCAGTCCTCTAGCGGGAAAGGACGAGCAGTACTTC. Translating gives CASSPLAGKDEQYF.

CDR3 DNA: TGTGCCAGCAGTGCCCTTTCCGAAAAACTGTTTTTT. It yields the protein CASSALSEKLFF. V is TRBV12-3 or TRBV12-4 and J is TRBJ1-4; D gene unclear. The CDR3 length is 12 residues. Trimming took 5 bases from V and 8 from J, leaving 9 bases between them.

J is TRBJ1-5 and V is TRBV29-1; 7 bases align to TRBD1. The V segment lost 7 bases and the J segment 3 bases; nucleotides outside the gene matches: 9. CDR3 size: 14 residues. CDR1 and CDR2 (germline): SQVTM, ANQGSEA. The CDR3 DNA reads TGCAGCGCCCGGCGACAGGGTATCAATCAGCCCCAGCATTTT. This translates into CSARRQGINQPQHF. The full variable domain, its missing parts supplied by reference TRBV29-1 and TRBJ1-5, is SAVISQKPSRDICQRGTSLTIQCQVDSQVTMMFWYRQQPGQSLTLIATANQGSEATYESGFVIDKFPISRPNLTFSTLTVSNMSPEDSSIYLCSARRQGINQPQHFGDGTRLSIL.

The rearrangement links TRBV5-1 to TRBJ1-1; perhaps TRBD1 as D (5 bases). Germline lookup yields CDR1 SGHRS and CDR2 YFSETQ. Trimming shortened V by 7 bases and J by 0 bases, and 19 bases separated the two germline ends. This CDR3 contains 16 residues. The CDR3 region is CASERSGGGMNTEAFF. CDR3 coding DNA: TGCGCCAGCGAACGGTCGGGGGGGGGGATGAACACTGAAGCTTTCTTT.

As concerns this clonotype: This may be a read error, as it is one base from a much larger clone. The chain recombines TRBV29-1 with TRBJ2-7; maybe TRBD2 (6 bases). With 6 bases removed from V and 5 bases from J, the gap between germline ends came to 29 bases. CDR1 and CDR2 from the germline V gene are SQVTM and ANQGSEA. This CDR3 has 17 amino acids. The CDR3 sequence is CSVRIPHAGQANHEQYF. In nucleotides, the CDR3 is TGCAGCGTGCGGATCCCCCACGCGGGGCAAGCAAACCACGAGCAGTACTTC.

This clonotype showed up just a few times. The gene calls are TRBV7-9 and TRBJ2-5; 10 bases match TRBD2. With 5 bases clipped from V and 2 bases from J, the junction kept 11 bases outside the gene matches. This CDR3 comprises 17 residues. The germline gives CDR1 SEHNR, CDR2 FQNEAQ (reference sequence). CDR3: CASSPLTGTSAQETQYF. The CDR3 nucleotides are TGTGCCAGCAGCCCGCTGACCGGGACTAGCGCACAAGAGACCCAGTACTTC.

This clonotype was seen repeatedly, ten times or more. This chain connects TRBV29-1 to TRBJ2-7, with 8 bases matching TRBD1. This CDR3 is 15 amino acids long. J lost 2 bases, V lost 2 bases, and 8 bases had no gene match. Germline V gives CDR1 SQVTM, CDR2 ANQGSEA. CDR3 coding DNA: TGCAGCGTTGAACCCGGACAGGGAGGCCCCTACGAGCAGTACTTC. This encodes CSVEPGQGGPYEQYF.

This clonotype has ten or more counts. This sequence joins TRBV5-1 and TRBJ2-7; 8 nucleotides agree with TRBD1. J was trimmed by 2 bases and V by 0 bases; bases with no gene match: 4. Germline CDR1 SGHRS, CDR2 YFSETQ. The CDR3 is made up of 15 amino acids. The CDR3 region is CASSLGAGGTYEQYF. The DNA of the CDR3 is TGCGCCAGCAGCTTGGGGGCAGGGGGCACCTACGAGCAGTACTTC.

V usage is TRBV3-1 and J usage is TRBJ2-4; no clear D. V was shortened by 4 bases and J by 0 bases, with 10 bases between the two germline ends. The germline V gene encodes CDR1 LGHDT and CDR2 YNNKEL (reference sequence). The CDR3 spans 15 residues. This CDR3 reads CASSPTKLAKNIQYF. Here the CDR3 DNA reads TGTGCCAGCAGCCCAACTAAATTAGCCAAAAACATTCAGTACTTC. The variable domain in full, with the rest retrieved from reference TRBV3-1 and TRBJ2-4, is DTAVSQTPKYLVTQMGNDKSIKCEQNLGHDTMYWYKQDSKKFLKIMFSYNNKELIINETVPNRFSPKSPDKAHLNLHINSLELGDSAVYFCASSPTKLAKNIQYFGAGTRLSVL.

CDR3 region: CASSTTFDRAPSYNEQFF. DNA of the CDR3: TGTGCCAGTAGTACAACCTTCGACAGGGCCCCCTCCTACAATGAGCAGTTCTTC. The rearrangement links TRBV19 to TRBJ2-1; 7 nucleotides agree with TRBD1. V was pared by 4 bases and J by 0 bases, with 12 bases of the junction left unmatched. CDR1 and CDR2 (germline): LNHDA, SQIVND (reference sequence). The CDR3 loop spans 18 amino acids.